The 7 T cell receptor beta chains below were found in one sample sequenced in a study of T cell changes during pregnancy in multiple sclerosis (dated by TCRdb to about 2019). Libraries were constructed by the immunoSEQ multiplex PCR assay. TCRdb took this table from immuneACCESS and kept in-frame rearrangements with V and J called. Such tables lack part of the clones; where checked against another copy, unresolved V genes explain under half of the gap, and the rest is unexplained. The sample yields under 130,000 clones; roughly 92% were counted once. The ten largest clonotypes hold around 0.92% of the sample. Source: peripheral blood, taken after pregnancy. The receptors here all came from a female donor with multiple sclerosis, enrolled in a pregnancy study.

The chain employs TRBV7-8 and TRBJ1-5; D gene uncertain. The CDR3 runs 13 residues. CDR1 and CDR2 (germline): SGHVS, FQNEAQ. The ends were cut back, 5 bases at V and 0 bases at J, with 5 bases in the middle. CDR3 sequence reads: CASSSDSNQPQHF. In DNA, the CDR3 is TGTGCCAGCAGCAGCGATAGCAATCAGCCCCAGCATTTT.

The chain has TRBV9 and TRBJ1-6; 7 positions match TRBD1. Germline V gives CDR1 SGDLS, CDR2 YYNGEE. The CDR3 spans 15 residues. The junction had 7 bases not matched to a gene; V was cut back by 3 bases and J by 7 bases. The CDR3 sequence is CASSAATGPNSPLHF. As DNA, the CDR3 is TGTGCCAGCAGCGCAGCGACAGGGCCGAATTCACCCCTCCACTTT. Full variable domain (remainder filled in from reference TRBV9 and TRBJ1-6): DSGVTQTPKHLITATGQRVTLRCSPRSGDLSVYWYQQSLDQGLQFLIQYYNGEERAKGNILERFSAQQFPDLHSELNLSSLELGDSALYFCASSAATGPNSPLHFGNGTRLTVT.

The chain employs TRBV19 and TRBJ1-2, with D perhaps TRBD1 (5 bases). Germline CDR1 reads LNHDA; CDR2 reads SQIVND (reference sequence). The CDR3 sequence is 12 residues long. V dropped 7 bases and J dropped 5 bases, with 11 bases sitting between them. The CDR3 spells CASTPDSYGYTF. Here the CDR3 DNA reads TGTGCCAGTACCCCAGACAGTTATGGCTACACCTTC.

The chain has TRBV5-4 and TRBJ2-5; 8 bases match TRBD2. V shed 7 bases, J shed 1 base, and the junction held 12 bases outside the gene matches. There are 16 residues in the CDR3. Germline CDR1 reads SGHNT; CDR2 reads YYREEE (reference sequence). The CDR3 DNA sequence: TGTGCCAGCGCCCGGGGAACTAGCGGAGGCCAAGAGACCCAGTACTTC. Residues: CASARGTSGGQETQYF.

V usage is TRBV12-5 and J usage is TRBJ2-7; D is uncertain. The germline CDR1 and CDR2 sequences are LGHNT and FRNRAP. This CDR3 region has 15 residues. V lost 0 bases and J lost 3, with 12 bases in between. The CDR3 loop is CASGLVLGGDYEQYF. The CDR3 nucleotides read TGTGCTAGTGGTTTGGTACTCGGCGGTGACTACGAGCAGTACTTC.

The chain has TRBV7-9 and TRBJ1-5; maybe TRBD1 (5 bases). V shed 3 bases and J shed 1 base, with 13 bases lying between them. The CDR3 has 16 residues. The V gene's germline CDR1 is SEHNR and CDR2 FQNEAQ (reference sequence). The CDR3 loop reads CASSLGTGKSNQPQHF. CDR3 DNA sequence: TGTGCCAGCAGCTTGGGAACAGGAAAGAGCAATCAGCCCCAGCATTTT.

The gene calls are TRBV4-3 and TRBJ2-2; D is unclear. The length of the CDR3 is 14 residues. Germline CDR1 is LGHNA and CDR2 is YSLEER. V lost 4 bases, J lost 0 bases, and 6 bases lay in between. The CDR3 region is CASSRAPNTGELFF. The CDR3 nucleotides are TGCGCCAGCAGCCGGGCGCCGAACACCGGGGAGCTGTTTTTT.